This is a list of T cell receptor beta chains from one sample in a study of T-cell reconstitution after alpha-beta-depleted transplantation in children. TCRdb re-called the PCR reads with MiXCR, one entry per CDR3 protein. In the table there are about 980,000 distinct CDR3 sequences, less than 30% of which are singletons. The input for sequencing was PBMCs, mostly from graft donor cells, taken 360 days after TCRalphabeta/CD19-depleted stem cell transplant. All receptors come from a boy under two years old who had a stem cell transplant for SCID, so the T cells may come from the graft donor. The CDR3 runs from the conserved cysteine through the conserved F or W. The D gene is left open where the match is weak. Not all rows give a size; the values are once, few, many and, for expanded clones, a class.

V gene	D gene	J gene	CDR3 length	clone size	CDR3 protein	CDR3 DNA
TRBV11-2	NA	TRBJ2-5	16	NA	CASIRTIGYPGVTQYF	TGTGCCAGCATCCGCACCATCGGGTACCCGGGGGTGACCCAGTACTTC
TRBV7-2	NA	TRBJ2-3	13	NA	CASSFLQADTQYF	TGTGCCAGCAGCTTTTTGCAAGCAGATACGCAGTATTTT
TRBV11-2	TRBD1	TRBJ2-1	17	NA	CASSFRPQGETYNEQFF	TGTGCCAGCAGCTTCCGACCTCAGGGGGAGACCTACAATGAGCAGTTCTTC
TRBV2	NA	TRBJ1-2	14	few	CASSEWGREYGYTF	TGTGCCAGCAGTGAATGGGGCAGGGAGTACGGCTACACCTTC
TRBV5-1	NA	TRBJ2-2	15	NA	CASSRTGRGTGELFF	TGCGCCAGCAGCAGGACTGGTAGAGGCACCGGGGAGCTGTTTTTT
TRBV7-6	NA	TRBJ2-5	16	NA	CASSRNRVEGKETQYF	TGTGCCAGCAGCCGGAACAGGGTAGAGGGGAAAGAGACCCAGTACTTC
TRBV29-1	NA	TRBJ2-6	14	few	CSVISTSGANVLTF	TGCAGCGTAATTTCAACCTCTGGGGCCAACGTCCTGACTTTC
TRBV10-3	NA	TRBJ2-1	16	NA	CAISESNRRPYNEQFF	TGTGCCATCAGTGAGTCGAATAGAAGGCCGTACAATGAGCAGTTCTTC
TRBV15	NA	TRBJ2-7	15	few	CATSTPLAGNYEQYF	TGTGCCACCAGCACCCCCTTGGCAGGGAACTACGAGCAGTACTTC
TRBV11-2	TRBD1	TRBJ2-1	14	few	CASSSGTGGDEQFF	TGTGCCAGCAGCTCAGGGACAGGGGGAGATGAGCAGTTCTTC
TRBV12-3/TRBV12-4	NA	TRBJ2-7	16	NA	CASSSQLRDKSYEQYF	TGTGCCAGCAGTTCCCAGCTCCGGGACAAGTCCTACGAGCAGTACTTC
TRBV10-3	NA	TRBJ1-2	13	few	CAISPGHRYGYTF	TGTGCCATAAGTCCGGGACACCGATATGGCTACACCTTC